This TCR beta chain was sequenced for a study of blood T cell repertoires in COVID-19. Study information: Spain, Italy and the United States supplied samples that represented acute and convalescent COVID-19. Sources were T cells, B-cell-depleted T cells, or PBMCs; the material itself was cDNA or gDNA.

The length of the CDR3 is 14 residues. Germline V gene data show CDR1 as MNHEY and CDR2 as SVGAGI. The V segment lost 5 bases and the J segment 3 bases; nucleotides outside the gene matches: 7. This clone was found once. Original processing methods: Researchers report that nucleated cell counts were estimated from reference gene primer amplification. Measured with immunoSEQ multiplex PCR; TCRdb has only the in-frame clones, and not every one. V and J calls and clone size come straight from that table; D and trimming were deduced from the DNA. The table lists hundreds of thousands of clones, 87% of them singletons.

This sequence was found in a man between 60 and 75 years old who had recovered from COVID-19. This chain uses TRBV6-5 with TRBJ2-7, with 7 bases fitting TRBD1. Sequencing input: peripheral blood. The DNA of the CDR3 is TGTGCCAGCAGTCCGACAGGGTTGGGCTACGAGCAGTACTTC. Its protein is CASSPTGLGYEQYF.